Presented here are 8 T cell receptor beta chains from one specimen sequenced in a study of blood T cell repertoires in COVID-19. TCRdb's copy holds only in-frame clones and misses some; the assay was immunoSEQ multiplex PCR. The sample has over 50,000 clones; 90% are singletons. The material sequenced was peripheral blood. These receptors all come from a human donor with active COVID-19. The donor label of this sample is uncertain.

CDR3 sequence: CASSGAGTGIFGYTF. In DNA form, the CDR3 reads TGTGCCAGCAGCGGCGCCGGGACAGGAATTTTTGGCTACACCTTC. The chain joins TRBV9 to TRBJ1-2; TRBD1 agrees at 8 bases. Trimming took 3 bases from V and 7 from J; bases not matched to a gene: 11. The CDR3 contains 15 residues. The germline V gene encodes CDR1 SGDLS and CDR2 YYNGEE.

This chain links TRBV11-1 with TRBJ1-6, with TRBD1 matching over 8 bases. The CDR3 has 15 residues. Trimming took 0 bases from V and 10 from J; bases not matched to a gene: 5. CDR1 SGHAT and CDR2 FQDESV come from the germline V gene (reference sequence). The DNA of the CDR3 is TGTGCCAGCAGCTTAGCTGGACAGGGTGGATCACCCCTCCACTTT. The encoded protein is CASSLAGQGGSPLHF.

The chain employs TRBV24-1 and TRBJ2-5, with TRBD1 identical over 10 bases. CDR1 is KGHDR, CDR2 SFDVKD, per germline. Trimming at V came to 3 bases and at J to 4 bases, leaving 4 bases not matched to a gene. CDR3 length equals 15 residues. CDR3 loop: CATSDRTGGLETQYF. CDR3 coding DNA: TGTGCCACCAGTGATCGGACAGGGGGTCTAGAGACCCAGTACTTC.

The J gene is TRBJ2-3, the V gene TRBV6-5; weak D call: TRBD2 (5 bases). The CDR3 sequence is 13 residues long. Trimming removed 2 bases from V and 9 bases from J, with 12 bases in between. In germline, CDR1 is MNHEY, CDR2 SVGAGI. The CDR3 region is CASSYPSSDTQYF. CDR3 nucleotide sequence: TGTGCCAGCAGTTACCCCAGTAGCGACACGCAGTATTTT.

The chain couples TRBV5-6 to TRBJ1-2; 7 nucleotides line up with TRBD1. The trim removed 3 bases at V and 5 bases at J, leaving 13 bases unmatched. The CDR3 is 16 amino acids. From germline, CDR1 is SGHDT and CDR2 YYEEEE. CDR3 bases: TGTGCCAGCAGCTCGCAGGGGGGAAGAGCCATTTATGGCTACACCTTC. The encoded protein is CASSSQGGRAIYGYTF.

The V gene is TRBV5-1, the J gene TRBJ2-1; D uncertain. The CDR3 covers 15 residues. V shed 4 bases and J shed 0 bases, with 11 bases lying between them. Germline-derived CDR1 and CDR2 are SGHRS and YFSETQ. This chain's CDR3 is CASSRDSGSYNEQFF. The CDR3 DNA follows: TGCGCCAGCAGCAGAGACTCGGGCTCCTACAATGAGCAGTTCTTC.

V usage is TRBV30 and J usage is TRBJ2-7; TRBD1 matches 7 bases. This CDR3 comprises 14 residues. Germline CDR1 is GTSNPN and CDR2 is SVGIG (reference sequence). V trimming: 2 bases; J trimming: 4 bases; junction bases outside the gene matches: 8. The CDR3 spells CAWSSRQGQYEQYF. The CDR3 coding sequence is TGTGCCTGGAGTTCGCGACAGGGACAGTACGAGCAGTACTTC.

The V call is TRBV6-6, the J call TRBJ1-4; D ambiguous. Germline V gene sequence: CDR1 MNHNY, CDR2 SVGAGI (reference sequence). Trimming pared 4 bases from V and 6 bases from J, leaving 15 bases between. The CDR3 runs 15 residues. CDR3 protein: CASSSSGAGYEKLFF. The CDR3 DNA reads TGTGCCAGCAGTTCCTCGGGCGCCGGTTATGAAAAACTGTTTTTT.